These 31 T cell receptor beta chains were all obtained from the same sample, sequenced in a study of tumor and adjacent non-tumor tissue in lung cancer. A modified ARM-PCR protocol with three rounds of nested PCR amplified TCRbeta. Each CDR3 protein is one row after TCRdb ran MiXCR on the multiplex PCR reads. The sample has under 80,000 distinct CDR3 sequences, roughly three quarters seen once. The template was RNA from unsorted bulk tissue. Distant lung tissue was collected more than 3 cm away from the tumor edge. Sequenced sample: distant non-tumor lung tissue. All receptors come from a man aged 55-75 years with non-small cell lung cancer.

V is TRBV10-3 and J is TRBJ2-1, with D unclear. V was trimmed by 2 bases and J by 0 bases, leaving 14 bases between them. The length of the CDR3 is 17 residues. The V gene's germline CDR1 is ENHRY and CDR2 SYGVKD. CDR3 DNA sequence: TGTGCCATCAGTGAGGATCCAAGCGAGAGCTCCTACAATGAGCAGTTCTTC. Encoded protein: CAISEDPSESSYNEQFF.

This clonotype was found a few times. V and J are TRBV6-1 and TRBJ2-7; D may be TRBD1 (6 bases). This CDR3 contains 14 residues. Trimming took 3 bases from V and 5 from J, leaving 14 bases between them. The germline CDR1 and CDR2 sequences are MNHNS and SASEGT. Here the CDR3 DNA reads TGTGCCAGCAGTGAGGACAGTCTTGTAAACGAGCAGTACTTC. Translated, it gives CASSEDSLVNEQYF.

As for this clonotype: Possible read error: a much larger clone is one base away. The genes are TRBV11-2 and TRBJ2-1; no clear D gene. This CDR3 has 12 amino acids. Per the germline V gene, CDR1 is SGHAT and CDR2 is FQNNGV. The CDR3 loop reads CVSSPSYNEQFF. For the CDR3, the DNA is TGTGTCAGCAGTCCTTCATACAATGAGCAGTTCTTC.

This chain joins TRBV29-1 and TRBJ2-7; 9 nucleotides align to TRBD1. Looked up from germline, CDR1 is SQVTM and CDR2 is ANQGSEA. The CDR3 totals 15 residues. CDR3 sequence (DNA): TGCAACGCGACAAGGGGGGGACAGGGTTACCACGAGCAGTACTTC. It yields the protein CNATRGGQGYHEQYF.

The chain carries TRBV5-5 and TRBJ2-7; D remains unclear. This CDR3 comprises 14 residues. Trimming removed 0 bases at V and 3 bases at J, with 10 bases between. Germline CDR1 is SGHKS and CDR2 is YYEKEE (reference sequence). The CDR3 is CASSLGYIIYEQYF. CDR3 DNA: TGTGCCAGCAGCTTGGGTTACATAATCTACGAGCAGTACTTC.

Notes on this clonotype: The junction differs from germline at one of its ends, possibly a read error. The V gene is TRBV6-2 or TRBV6-3, the J gene TRBJ2-1; D gene uncertain. CDR3 size: 13 residues. CDR1 MNHEY and CDR2 SVGEGT come from the germline V gene. The CDR3 region is CASSQVICYDQFF. In DNA form, the CDR3 reads TGTGCCAGCAGCCAAGTCATTTGCTATGACCAGTTCTTC.

A remark on this clonotype: Lacking the conserved final phenylalanine or tryptophan, this CDR3 likely reflects a read error. The rearrangement joins TRBV6-1 to TRBJ2-6; a possible D gene is TRBD1 (5 bases). This CDR3 has 14 amino acids. Per germline, CDR1 MNHNS and CDR2 SASEGT. Here the CDR3 DNA reads TGTGTCAGCAGTGACAACTCTGGGGCCAGCGTCCTGACTTTG. Translating it yields CVSSDNSGASVLTL.

A word on this clonotype: A read error may explain this, as a much larger clone is one base away. V is TRBV7-9 and J is TRBJ2-1, with 7 nucleotides matching TRBD2. V was clipped by 9 bases and J by 4 bases; unmatched bases: 6. The CDR3 has 13 amino acids. Germline V gene data show CDR1 as SEHNR and CDR2 as FQNEAQ (reference sequence). Here the CDR3 reads CARGDSGYNEQFF. The DNA of the CDR3 is TGTGCCAGGGGGGATAGCGGGTACAATGAGCAGTTCTTC. Together with reference TRBV7-9 and TRBJ2-1, the CDR3 gives the full variable domain: DTGVSQNPRHKITKRGQNVTFRCDPISEHNRLYWYRQTLGQGPEFLTYFQNEAQLEKSRLLSDRFSAERPKGSFSTLEIQRTEQGDSAMYLCARGDSGYNEQFFGPGTRLTVL.

To note about this clonotype: At one boundary the junction diverges from the germline segment, which might be a read error. The chain is built from TRBV4-1 and TRBJ2-5; D might be TRBD2 (6 bases). From germline, CDR1 is MGHRA and CDR2 YSYEKL. This CDR3 spans 16 amino acids. Here the CDR3 reads CASSHEARGDAETQHF. The CDR3 coding sequence is TGTGCCAGCAGCCATGAGGCGCGGGGAGACGCGGAGACCCAGCACTTC.

The chain carries TRBV7-9 and TRBJ2-7; D may match TRBD1 or TRBD2 (7 bases each). The V and J ends lost 5 bases and 2 bases respectively, with 13 bases between them. Looked up from germline, CDR1 is SEHNR and CDR2 is FQNEAQ (reference sequence). CDR3 length equals 14 residues. DNA of the CDR3: TGTGCCAGCAGCCAGGGGGGGGCGACCTACGAGCAGTACTTC. It translates to CASSQGGATYEQYF.

As regards this clonotype: Mismatch with germline at one junction end may stem from a read error. The CDR3: CVSSLGGDLKTEAFF. In nucleotides, the CDR3 is TGTGTCAGCAGCTTAGGAGGGGATCTGAAGACTGAAGCTTTCTTT. This rearrangement joins TRBV11-3 to TRBJ1-1; a possible D gene is TRBD1 (5 bases). CDR3 length: 15 residues. The germline V gene encodes CDR1 SGHNT and CDR2 YENEEA.

Note on this clonotype: At one boundary the junction diverges from the germline segment, which might be a read error. The DNA of the CDR3 is TGTGCCAGCAGCCGTGGTAACACTGAACCTTTCTTT. It is translated as CASSRGNTEPFF. The V call is TRBV2, the J call TRBJ1-1; D uncertain. The CDR3 consists of 12 residues. The V gene's germline CDR1 is SNHLY and CDR2 FYNNEI.

Notes on this clonotype: The junction departs from germline at one end; a sequencing error may be responsible. J is TRBJ2-7 and V is TRBV7-9, with a weak D call TRBD2 (7 bases). The CDR3 covers 14 residues. CDR1 and CDR2 (germline): SEHNR, FQNEAQ (reference sequence). The CDR3 sequence is CASSQPWGGYEHYF. In nucleotides, the CDR3 is TGTGCCAGCAGCCAGCCCTGGGGGGGCTACGAGCATTACTTC.

Turning to this clonotype: One end of the junction does not line up with germline, which may come from a read error. This sequence joins TRBV12-3 or TRBV12-4 and TRBJ2-1; D is undetermined. CDR3 size: 15 residues. CDR3 sequence (DNA): TGTGCCAACAGTTCCCCTCAGCGTGACCTCAATGAGCAGTTCTTC. Amino acid sequence: CANSSPQRDLNEQFF.

The chain joins TRBV5-4 to TRBJ2-5; D might be TRBD2 (6 bases). The CDR3 is 15 amino acids. V dropped 6 bases and J dropped 1 base, with 16 bases sitting between them. CDR1 is SGHNT and CDR2 is YYREEE in the germline V gene (reference sequence). CDR3 residues: CASNPGGGSQETQYF. For the CDR3, the DNA is TGTGCCAGCAACCCTGGAGGAGGGAGCCAAGAGACCCAGTACTTC.

The chain is built from TRBV12-3 or TRBV12-4 and TRBJ1-1, with D possibly matching TRBD1 (6 bases). The ends were cut back, 5 bases at V and 4 bases at J, with 20 bases in the middle. The CDR3 contains 16 residues. The CDR3 DNA reads as TGTGCCAGCAGTCTAAAAACCGATAAACAGGGCACTGAAGCTTTCTTT. Translating it yields CASSLKTDKQGTEAFF.

To note about this clonotype: No conserved phenylalanine or tryptophan is present at the end of the CDR3, so a read error is the likely explanation. The chain combines TRBV12-3 or TRBV12-4 with TRBJ2-1; TRBD2 might be the D (6 bases). The CDR3 loop spans 15 amino acids. CDR3 sequence: CVSSFPLRDHIEQFL. The CDR3 DNA reads TGTGTCAGCAGTTTCCCTCTGCGGGACCACATTGAGCAGTTCCTC.

V gene TRBV6-5 combines with J gene TRBJ1-2; 7 nucleotides line up with TRBD1. The ends lost 9 bases at V and 11 bases at J; junction bases unmatched: 21. The germline CDR1 and CDR2 sequences are MNHEY and SVGAGI. The CDR3 is made up of 15 amino acids. The CDR3 here is CASSRQGGNNCGYTF. CDR3 bases: TGTGCCAGTAGTCGACAGGGTGGGAATAACTGTGGTTACACCTTC.

Turning to this clonotype: A much larger clone lies one base from this, so it may be a read error. V usage is TRBV7-9 and J usage is TRBJ2-5, with no clear D. The germline CDR1 and CDR2 sequences are SEHNR and FQNEAQ (reference sequence). The CDR3 has 14 residues. CDR3 DNA: TGTGCCAGGAGCTTAGACGGACCCCAAGAGACCCAGTACTTC. Translating it yields CARSLDGPQETQYF.

The chain recombines TRBV29-1 with TRBJ2-7; tentatively, D is TRBD1 (6 bases). The germline V and J ends were trimmed by 3 bases and 10 bases, with 16 bases remaining between them. This CDR3 has 12 residues. The germline CDR1 and CDR2 sequences are SQVTM and ANQGSEA. CDR3 in amino acids: CSVEYSGDKQYF. CDR3 DNA sequence: TGCAGCGTTGAGTACAGTGGGGACAAACAGTACTTC.

The chain is built from TRBV11-2 and TRBJ2-6; TRBD1 might be the D (6 bases). Germline CDR1 and CDR2: SGHAT and FQNNGV. This CDR3 has 17 residues. The V gene lost 2 bases and the J gene lost 2 bases, with 13 bases spanning the gap. DNA of the CDR3: TGTGCCAGCAGCTTATGCCAAGGGGGAACTGGGGCCAACGTCCTGACTTTC. As protein: CASSLCQGGTGANVLTF.

This clonotype was observed a few times. This sequence joins TRBV29-1 and TRBJ1-2; D unclear. CDR1 and CDR2 from the germline V gene are SQVTM and ANQGSEA. The CDR3 is 14 amino acids. Here the CDR3 reads CSAVGESLSYGYTF. CDR3 sequence (DNA): TGCAGTGCCGTCGGGGAAAGCCTTTCATATGGCTACACCTTC. Looking up the rest from reference TRBV29-1 and TRBJ1-2 gives the full variable domain: SAVISQKPSRDICQRGTSLTIQCQVDSQVTMMFWYRQQPGQSLTLIATANQGSEATYESGFVIDKFPISRPNLTFSTLTVSNMSPEDSSIYLCSAVGESLSYGYTFGSGTRLTVV.

As for this clonotype: Relative to the germline gene, one junction end is altered; a read error may explain this. V and J are TRBV24-1 and TRBJ2-5; 7 bases map to TRBD2. Germline CDR1 is KGHDR and CDR2 is SFDVKD. The CDR3 loop spans 17 amino acids. The CDR3 protein is CATSDRQTGTNLGTQYF. In nucleotides, the CDR3 is TGTGCCACCAGTGATAGACAAACCGGGACTAACCTCGGGACCCAGTATTTC.

V is TRBV11-1 and J is TRBJ1-1; TRBD1 might be the D (6 bases). V lost 0 bases and J 11 bases, leaving 13 bases between the germline ends. This CDR3 is 13 amino acids long. Germline CDR1 is SGHAT and CDR2 is FQDESV (reference sequence). The CDR3 is CASSLAPGAKAFF. CDR3 DNA: TGTGCCAGCAGCTTAGCGCCGGGGGCAAAGGCTTTCTTT.

To note about this clonotype: Lacking the conserved final phenylalanine or tryptophan, this CDR3 likely reflects a read error. The rearrangement links TRBV6-5 to TRBJ1-2; 7 nucleotides match TRBD1. The germline V gene has CDR1 MNHEY and CDR2 SVGAGI. This CDR3 comprises 15 residues. As DNA, the CDR3 is TGTACCAGCAGTCGACAGGGTGGGAATAACTGTGGCTACACCATC. This gives the protein CTSSRQGGNNCGYTI.

With regard to this clonotype: It is likely a read error, because the conserved phenylalanine at the end of the CDR3 is missing. The rearrangement uses TRBV6-5 and TRBJ1-1, with D unresolved. The CDR3 totals 15 residues. The V gene's germline CDR1 is MNHEY and CDR2 SVGAGI. DNA for the CDR3: TGTGTCAACAGTTACGGCGGTCAGGTGTCCACTGAAGCTTTCCTT. This translates into CVNSYGGQVSTEAFL.

The chain links TRBV6-5 to TRBJ2-1; D may be TRBD2 (6 bases). The CDR3 is 12 residues long. With 9 bases removed from V and 6 bases from J, the gap between germline ends came to 12 bases. In germline, CDR1 is MNHEY, CDR2 SVGAGI. CDR3 DNA sequence: TGTGCCAGGTGGGGAGGTAGCAATGAGCAGTTCTTC. This gives the protein CARWGGSNEQFF.

Regarding this clonotype: Relative to the germline gene, one junction end is altered; a read error may explain this. The CDR3 is CASSMTWADLGYTF. The CDR3 DNA sequence: TGTGCCAGCAGCATGACATGGGCCGATTTGGGCTACACATTC. The V call is TRBV5-5, the J call TRBJ1-2; D gene ambiguous. CDR1 is SGHKS, CDR2 YYEKEE, per germline (reference sequence). This CDR3 region has 14 residues.

The J gene is TRBJ2-5, the V gene TRBV29-1; unclear D gene. Germline-derived CDR1 and CDR2 are SQVTM and ANQGSEA. The germline V and J ends were trimmed by 6 bases and 0 bases, with 11 bases remaining between them. The CDR3 runs 13 residues. CDR3 bases: TGCAGCGTAACGTACAGTTACCAAGAGACCCAGTACTTC. It specifies CSVTYSYQETQYF.

As regards this clonotype: The junction shows a germline mismatch at one end, possibly a read error. The V call is TRBV4-1, the J call TRBJ2-7; D is perhaps TRBD2 (6 bases). Germline CDR1 MGHRA, CDR2 YSYEKL. CDR3 size: 15 residues. DNA of the CDR3: TGCACCAGCAGCCAAGGATTGGGGGGATTCTACGATCAGTACTTC. Its translation: CTSSQGLGGFYDQYF.

Points on this clonotype: Its ends do not fully match the called genes, so a read error is possible. The V and J genes are TRBV28 and TRBJ2-4; the match to TRBD1 covers 8 bases. CDR1 is MDHEN, CDR2 SYDVKM, per germline. The CDR3 has 19 amino acids. The CDR3 DNA reads as TGTACCAGCAGGCCACCGGCAGGGGGCTCCAGCGCAACCAAAAACATTCAGTACTTC. Encoded protein: CTSRPPAGGSSATKNIQYF.